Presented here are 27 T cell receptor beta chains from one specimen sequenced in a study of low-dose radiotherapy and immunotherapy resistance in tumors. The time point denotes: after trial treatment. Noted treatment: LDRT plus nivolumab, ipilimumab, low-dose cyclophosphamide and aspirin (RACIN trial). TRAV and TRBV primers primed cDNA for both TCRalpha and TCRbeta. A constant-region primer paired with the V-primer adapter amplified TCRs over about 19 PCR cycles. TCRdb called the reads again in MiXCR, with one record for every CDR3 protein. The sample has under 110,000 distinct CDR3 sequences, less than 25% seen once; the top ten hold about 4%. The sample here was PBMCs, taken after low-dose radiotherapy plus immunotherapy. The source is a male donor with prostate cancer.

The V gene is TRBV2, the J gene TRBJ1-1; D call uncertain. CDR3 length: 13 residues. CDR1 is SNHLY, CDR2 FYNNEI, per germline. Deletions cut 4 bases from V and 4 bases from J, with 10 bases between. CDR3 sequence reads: CASSVEAITEAFF. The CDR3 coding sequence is TGTGCCAGCAGTGTAGAGGCAATCACTGAAGCTTTCTTT. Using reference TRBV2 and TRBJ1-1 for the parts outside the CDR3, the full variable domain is EPEVTQTPSHQVTQMGQEVILRCVPISNHLYFYWYRQILGQKVEFLVSFYNNEISEKSEIFDDQFSVERPDGSNFTLKIRSTKLEDSAMYFCASSVEAITEAFFGQGTRLTVV.

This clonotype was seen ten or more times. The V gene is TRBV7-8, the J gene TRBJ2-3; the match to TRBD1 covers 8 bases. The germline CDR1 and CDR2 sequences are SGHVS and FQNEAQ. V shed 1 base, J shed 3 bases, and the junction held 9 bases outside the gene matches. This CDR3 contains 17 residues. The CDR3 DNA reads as TGTGCCAGCAGCTTAGTTAGACAGGGGCCGAGTACAGATACGCAGTATTTT. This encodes CASSLVRQGPSTDTQYF. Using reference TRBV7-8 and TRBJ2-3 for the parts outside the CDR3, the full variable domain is GAGVSQSPRYKVAKRGQDVALRCDPISGHVSLFWYQQALGQGPEFLTYFQNEAQLDKSGLPSDRFFAERPEGSVSTLKIQRTQQEDSAVYLCASSLVRQGPSTDTQYFGPGTRLTVL.

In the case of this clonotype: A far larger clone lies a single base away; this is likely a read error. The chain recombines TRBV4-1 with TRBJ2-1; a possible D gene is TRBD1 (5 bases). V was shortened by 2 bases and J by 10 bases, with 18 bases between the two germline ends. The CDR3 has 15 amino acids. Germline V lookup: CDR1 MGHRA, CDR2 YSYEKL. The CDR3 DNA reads TGCGCCAGCAGCCAATCTCCTGCAGGGTCCTACGAGCAGTTCTTC. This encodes CASSQSPAGSYEQFF.

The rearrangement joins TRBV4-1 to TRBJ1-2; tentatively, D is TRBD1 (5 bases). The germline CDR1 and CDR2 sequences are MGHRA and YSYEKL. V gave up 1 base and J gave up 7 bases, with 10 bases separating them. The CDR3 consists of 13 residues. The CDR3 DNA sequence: TGCGCCAGCAGCCAAGTTCAGGGCGGTGGCTACACCTTC. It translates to CASSQVQGGGYTF.

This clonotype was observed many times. The CDR3 nucleotides read TGTGCCAGTAGCCAGACGTTGAAGACCCAGTACTTC. Translation: CASSQTLKTQYF. The chain carries TRBV19 and TRBJ2-5; the D is unclear. The V end was cut by 6 bases, the J end by 6 bases, with 11 bases between. Germline V CDR1 and CDR2: LNHDA, SQIVND (reference sequence). The CDR3 is 12 residues long. The full variable domain, its missing parts supplied by reference TRBV19 and TRBJ2-5, is DGGITQSPKYLFRKEGQNVTLSCEQNLNHDAMYWYRQDPGQGLRLIYYSQIVNDFQKGDIAEGYSVSREKKESFPLTVTSAQKNPTAFYLCASSQTLKTQYFGPGTRLLVL.

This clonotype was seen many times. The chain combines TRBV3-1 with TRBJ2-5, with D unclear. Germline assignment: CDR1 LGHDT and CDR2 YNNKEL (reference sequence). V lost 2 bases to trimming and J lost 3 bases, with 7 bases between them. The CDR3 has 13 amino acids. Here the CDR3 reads CASSQQAEETQYF. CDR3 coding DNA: TGTGCCAGCAGCCAACAGGCCGAAGAGACCCAGTACTTC.

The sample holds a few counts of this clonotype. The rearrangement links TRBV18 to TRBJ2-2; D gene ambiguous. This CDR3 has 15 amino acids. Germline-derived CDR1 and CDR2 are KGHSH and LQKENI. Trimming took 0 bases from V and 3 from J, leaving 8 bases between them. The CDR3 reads CASSPPAQYTGELFF. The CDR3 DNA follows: TGTGCCAGCTCACCACCGGCCCAGTACACCGGGGAGCTGTTTTTT.

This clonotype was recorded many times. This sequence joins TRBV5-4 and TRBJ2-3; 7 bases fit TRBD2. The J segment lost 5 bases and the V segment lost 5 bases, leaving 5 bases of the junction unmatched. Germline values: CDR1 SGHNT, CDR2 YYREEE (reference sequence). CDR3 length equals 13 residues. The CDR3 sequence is CASRTSPIDTQYF. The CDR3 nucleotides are TGTGCCAGCAGGACTAGCCCGATAGATACGCAGTATTTT.

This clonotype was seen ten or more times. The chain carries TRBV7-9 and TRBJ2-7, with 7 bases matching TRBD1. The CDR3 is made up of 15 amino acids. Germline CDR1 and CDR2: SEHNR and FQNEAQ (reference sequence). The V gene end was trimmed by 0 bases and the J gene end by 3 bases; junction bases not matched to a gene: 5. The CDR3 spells CASSLAKRGLYEQYF. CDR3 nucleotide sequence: TGTGCCAGCAGCTTAGCGAAGAGGGGGCTCTACGAGCAGTACTTC. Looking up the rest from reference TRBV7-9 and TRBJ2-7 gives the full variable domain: DTGVSQNPRHKITKRGQNVTFRCDPISEHNRLYWYRQTLGQGPEFLTYFQNEAQLEKSRLLSDRFSAERPKGSFSTLEIQRTEQGDSAMYLCASSLAKRGLYEQYFGPGTRLTVT.

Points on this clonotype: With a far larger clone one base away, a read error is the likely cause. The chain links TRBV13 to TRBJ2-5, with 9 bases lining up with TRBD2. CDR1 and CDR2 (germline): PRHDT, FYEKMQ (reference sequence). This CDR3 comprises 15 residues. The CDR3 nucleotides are TGTGCCAACAGCCAACTAGCGGGCGACGGGGAGACCCAGTACTTC. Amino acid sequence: CANSQLAGDGETQYF. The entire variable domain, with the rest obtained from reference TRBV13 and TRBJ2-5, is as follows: AAGVIQSPRHLIKEKRETATLKCYPIPRHDTVYWYQQGPGQDPQFLISFYEKMQSDKGSIPDRFSAQQFSDYHSELNMSSLELGDSALYFCANSQLAGDGETQYFGPGTRLLVL.

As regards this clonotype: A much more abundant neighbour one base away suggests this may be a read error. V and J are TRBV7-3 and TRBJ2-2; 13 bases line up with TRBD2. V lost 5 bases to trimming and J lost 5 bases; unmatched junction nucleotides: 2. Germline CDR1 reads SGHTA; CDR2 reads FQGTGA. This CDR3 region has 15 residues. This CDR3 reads CASSRTSGGTGELFF. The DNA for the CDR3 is TGTGCCAGCAGCCGGACTAGCGGGGGAACCGGGGAGCTGTTTTTT. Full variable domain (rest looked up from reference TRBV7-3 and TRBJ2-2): GAGVSQTPSNKVTEKGKYVELRCDPISGHTALYWYRQSLGQGPEFLIYFQGTGAADDSGLPNDRFFAVRPEGSVSTLKIQRTERGDSAVYLCASSRTSGGTGELFFGEGSRLTVL.

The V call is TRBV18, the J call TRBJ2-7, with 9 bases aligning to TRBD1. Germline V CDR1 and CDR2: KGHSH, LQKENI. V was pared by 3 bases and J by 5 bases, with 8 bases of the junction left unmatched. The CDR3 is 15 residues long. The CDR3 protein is CASSPTGTGSNEQYF. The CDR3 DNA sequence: TGTGCCAGCTCACCCACCGGGACAGGGAGCAACGAGCAGTACTTC. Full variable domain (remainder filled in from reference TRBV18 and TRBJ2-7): NAGVMQNPRHLVRRRGQEARLRCSPMKGHSHVYWYRQLPEEGLKFMVYLQKENIIDESGMPKERFSAEFPKEGPSILRIQQVVRGDSAAYFCASSPTGTGSNEQYFGPGTRLTVT.

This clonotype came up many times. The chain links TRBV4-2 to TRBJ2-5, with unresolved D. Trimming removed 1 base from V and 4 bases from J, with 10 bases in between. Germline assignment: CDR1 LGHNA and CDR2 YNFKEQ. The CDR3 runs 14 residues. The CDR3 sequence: CASSQVGSGETQYF. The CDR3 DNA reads TGTGCCAGCAGCCAAGTAGGGTCGGGAGAGACCCAGTACTTC.

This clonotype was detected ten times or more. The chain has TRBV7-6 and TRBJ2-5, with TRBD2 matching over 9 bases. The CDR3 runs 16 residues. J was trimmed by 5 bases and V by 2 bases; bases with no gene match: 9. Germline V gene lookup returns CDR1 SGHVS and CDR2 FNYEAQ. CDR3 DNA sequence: TGTGCCAGCAGCTTACGGCGGGGGGGCGTCGGTGAGACCCAGTACTTC. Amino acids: CASSLRRGGVGETQYF.

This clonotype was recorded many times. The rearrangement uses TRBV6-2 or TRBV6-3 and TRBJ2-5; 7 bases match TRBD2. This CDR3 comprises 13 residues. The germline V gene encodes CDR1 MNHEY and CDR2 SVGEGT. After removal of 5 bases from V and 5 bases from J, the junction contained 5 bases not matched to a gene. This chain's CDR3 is CASSAGLEETQYF. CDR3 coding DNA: TGTGCCAGCAGTGCCGGACTAGAGGAGACCCAGTACTTC.

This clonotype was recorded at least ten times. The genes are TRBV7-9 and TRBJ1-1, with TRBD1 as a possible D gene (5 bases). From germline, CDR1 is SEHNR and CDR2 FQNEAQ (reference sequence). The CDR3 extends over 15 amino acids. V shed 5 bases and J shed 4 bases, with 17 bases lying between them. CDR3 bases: TGTGCCAGCAGCCAAACCCAGGGACTGAGCACTGAAGCTTTCTTT. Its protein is CASSQTQGLSTEAFF.

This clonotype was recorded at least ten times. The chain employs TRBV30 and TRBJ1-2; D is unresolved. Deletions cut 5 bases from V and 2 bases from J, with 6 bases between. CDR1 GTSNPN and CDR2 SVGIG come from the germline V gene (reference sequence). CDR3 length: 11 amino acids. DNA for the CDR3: TGTGCCTGGGGGCCCAACTATGGCTACACCTTC. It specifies CAWGPNYGYTF.

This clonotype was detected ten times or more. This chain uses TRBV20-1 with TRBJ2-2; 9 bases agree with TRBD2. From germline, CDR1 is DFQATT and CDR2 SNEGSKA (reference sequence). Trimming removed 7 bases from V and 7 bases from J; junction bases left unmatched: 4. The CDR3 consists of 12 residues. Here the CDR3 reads CSVGGGGGELFF. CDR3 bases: TGCAGTGTCGGCGGGGGGGGCGGGGAGCTGTTTTTT.

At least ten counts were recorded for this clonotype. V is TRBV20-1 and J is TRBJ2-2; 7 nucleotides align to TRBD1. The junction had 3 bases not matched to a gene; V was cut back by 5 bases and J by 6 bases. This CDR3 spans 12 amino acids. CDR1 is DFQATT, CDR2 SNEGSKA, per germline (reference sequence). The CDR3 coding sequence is TGCAGTGCTCTAGACAGGGCCGGGGAGCTGTTTTTT. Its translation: CSALDRAGELFF.

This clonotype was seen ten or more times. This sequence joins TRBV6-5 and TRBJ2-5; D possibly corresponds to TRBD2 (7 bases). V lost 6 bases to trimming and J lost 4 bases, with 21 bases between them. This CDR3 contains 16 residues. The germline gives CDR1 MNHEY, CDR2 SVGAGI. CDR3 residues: CASSTTGGPRVETQYF. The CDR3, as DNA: TGTGCCAGCAGCACAACCGGGGGGCCCCGGGTAGAGACCCAGTACTTC.

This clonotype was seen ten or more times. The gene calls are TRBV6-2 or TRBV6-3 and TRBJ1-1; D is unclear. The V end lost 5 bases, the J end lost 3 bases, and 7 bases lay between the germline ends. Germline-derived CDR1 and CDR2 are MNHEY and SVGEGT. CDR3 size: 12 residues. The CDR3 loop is CASSERDTEAFF. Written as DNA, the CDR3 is TGTGCCAGCAGTGAAAGGGACACTGAAGCTTTCTTT.

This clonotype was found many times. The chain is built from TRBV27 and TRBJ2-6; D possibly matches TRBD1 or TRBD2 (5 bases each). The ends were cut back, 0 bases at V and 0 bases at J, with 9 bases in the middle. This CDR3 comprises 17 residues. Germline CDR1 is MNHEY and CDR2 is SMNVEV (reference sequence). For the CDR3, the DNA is TGTGCCAGCAGTTTATCCATCGGGGCCTCTGGGGCCAACGTCCTGACTTTC. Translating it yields CASSLSIGASGANVLTF.

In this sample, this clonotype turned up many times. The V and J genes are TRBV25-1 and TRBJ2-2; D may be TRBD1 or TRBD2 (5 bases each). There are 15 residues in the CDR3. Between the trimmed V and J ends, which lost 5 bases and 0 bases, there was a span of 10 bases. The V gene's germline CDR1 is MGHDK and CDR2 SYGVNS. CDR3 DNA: TGTGCCAGCAGTCGGGGCCGCCCGAACACCGGGGAGCTGTTTTTT. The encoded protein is CASSRGRPNTGELFF.

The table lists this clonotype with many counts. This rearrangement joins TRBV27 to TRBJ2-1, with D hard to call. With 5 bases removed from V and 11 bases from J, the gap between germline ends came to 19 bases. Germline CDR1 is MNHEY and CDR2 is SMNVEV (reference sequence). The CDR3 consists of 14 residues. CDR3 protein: CASSPPRAPWKQFF. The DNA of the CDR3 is TGTGCCAGCAGTCCTCCCCGGGCCCCTTGGAAGCAGTTCTTC.

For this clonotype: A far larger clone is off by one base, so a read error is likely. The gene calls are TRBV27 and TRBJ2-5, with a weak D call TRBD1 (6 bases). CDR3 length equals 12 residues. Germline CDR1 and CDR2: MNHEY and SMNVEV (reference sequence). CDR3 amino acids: CACTGTRETQYF. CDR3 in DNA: TGTGCATGTACAGGGACAAGAGAGACCCAGTACTTC.

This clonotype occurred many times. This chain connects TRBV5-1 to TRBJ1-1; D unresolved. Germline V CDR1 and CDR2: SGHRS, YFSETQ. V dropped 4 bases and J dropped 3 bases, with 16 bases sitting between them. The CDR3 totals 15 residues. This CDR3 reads CASSPRPRLDTEAFF. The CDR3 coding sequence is TGCGCCAGCAGCCCTAGACCGAGATTGGACACTGAAGCTTTCTTT.

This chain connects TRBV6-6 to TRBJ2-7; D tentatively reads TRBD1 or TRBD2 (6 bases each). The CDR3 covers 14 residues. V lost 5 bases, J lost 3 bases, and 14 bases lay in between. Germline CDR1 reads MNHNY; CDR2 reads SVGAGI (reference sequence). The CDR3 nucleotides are TGTGCCAGCAGTGCGTCACAGGGAGGCTACGAGCAGTACTTC. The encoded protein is CASSASQGGYEQYF.